The 20 T cell receptor beta chains given below trace back to one sample, sequenced in a study of T-cell memory formation after mild COVID-19. Each CDR3 protein gets one entry after TCRdb re-called the 5' RACE reads with MiXCR. Altogether under 85,000 distinct CDR3 sequences are present, approximately 15% being singletons, with the ten largest covering around 31%. The specimen was PBMCs or a T cell subset sorted from them (not recorded which). Receptor source: an adult woman who had mild COVID-19 (a few samples of this study predate the infection). Cell type and time point are not known.

V and J are TRBV24-1 and TRBJ2-5, with D tentatively TRBD1 (6 bases). V lost 4 bases, J lost 5 bases, and 19 bases lay in between. This CDR3 spans 16 amino acids. Per the germline V gene, CDR1 is KGHDR and CDR2 is SFDVKD. For the CDR3, the DNA is TGTGCCACCAGTGACCCACCGACAGGTAACGTGGAGACCCAGTACTTC. Its protein product is CATSDPPTGNVETQYF.

The V and J genes are TRBV9 and TRBJ2-2; possible D gene TRBD2, 6 bases. Germline CDR1 is SGDLS and CDR2 is YYNGEE. The CDR3 totals 15 residues. With 4 bases removed from V and 6 bases from J, the gap between germline ends came to 16 bases. CDR3 nucleotide sequence: TGTGCCAGCAGCCCAAGGACTATCGGGGCCGGGGAGCTGTTTTTT. This sequence encodes CASSPRTIGAGELFF.

This clonotype was counted only a few times. The CDR3 here is CASRFEGFDEQFF. The DNA for the CDR3 is TGTGCCAGCAGGTTCGAGGGGTTCGATGAGCAGTTCTTC. This chain joins TRBV7-2 and TRBJ2-1; perhaps D is TRBD1 or TRBD2 (5 bases each). Trimming stripped 6 bases from V and 8 bases from J, with 14 bases between. The CDR3 sequence is 13 residues long. Germline V gene sequence: CDR1 SGHTA, CDR2 FQGNSA.

There are a few counts of this clonotype. The chain couples TRBV11-2 to TRBJ2-7; D might be TRBD1 (6 bases). The CDR3 runs 13 residues. CDR1 is SGHAT, CDR2 FQNNGV, per germline. Trimming cost V 4 bases and J 8 bases, with 15 bases left between them. The CDR3 spells CASSSTGFYKQYF. The CDR3 DNA reads TGTGCCAGCAGCTCCACAGGGTTTTATAAGCAGTACTTC.

This clonotype was recorded a few times. V usage is TRBV7-9 and J usage is TRBJ2-5; 9 nucleotides agree with TRBD2. Germline V gene sequence: CDR1 SEHNR, CDR2 FQNEAQ (reference sequence). V shed 6 bases and J 4 bases; nucleotides not matched to a gene: 9. The CDR3 covers 15 residues. DNA for the CDR3: TGTGCCAGCAGTTACGGGACTAGCTGGCTAGAGACCCAGTACTTC. Encoded protein: CASSYGTSWLETQYF.

The V and J genes are TRBV29-1 and TRBJ2-3, with 10 bases matching TRBD2. V lost 8 bases to trimming and J lost 4 bases; unmatched junction nucleotides: 18. Germline loops: CDR1 SQVTM, CDR2 ANQGSEA. The CDR3 extends over 17 amino acids. The CDR3 DNA reads as TGCAGCTATACAATTCAACTAGCGGGGACCCTGGCAGATACGCAGTATTTT. Translation gives CSYTIQLAGTLADTQYF.

This clonotype was recorded at least ten times. V gene TRBV7-8 combines with J gene TRBJ2-1; D call uncertain. Germline V gene lookup returns CDR1 SGHVS and CDR2 FQNEAQ. CDR3 size: 15 residues. The germline V and J ends were trimmed by 5 bases and 3 bases, with 14 bases remaining between them. CDR3 region: CASSRSLLGYNEQFF. As DNA, the CDR3 is TGTGCCAGCAGCCGGAGTCTTCTGGGCTACAATGAGCAGTTCTTC.

The table lists this clonotype with a few counts. V is TRBV25-1 and J is TRBJ2-2; possible D gene TRBD2, 6 bases. CDR3 length equals 14 residues. V lost 2 bases, J lost 5 bases, and 9 bases lay in between. In germline, CDR1 is MGHDK, CDR2 SYGVNS. CDR3 DNA sequence: TGTGCCAGCAGTGAACGGGCGGGGACCGGGGAGCTGTTTTTT. Translated: CASSERAGTGELFF.

In its sample, this clonotype was seen a few times. The chain couples TRBV5-1 to TRBJ2-3; D possibly corresponds to TRBD1 (6 bases). This CDR3 has 17 amino acids. Trimming took 5 bases from V and 3 from J, leaving 22 bases between them. CDR1 and CDR2 from the germline V gene are SGHRS and YFSETQ. CDR3 coding DNA: TGCGCCAGCAGTACGACCTGGGGGCCTATCGAGACAGATACGCAGTATTTT. Protein: CASSTTWGPIETDTQYF.

This clonotype occurred a few times. The chain is built from TRBV30 and TRBJ2-3; D is tentatively TRBD1 or TRBD2 (5 bases each). The CDR3 covers 14 residues. Germline CDR1 and CDR2: GTSNPN and SVGIG (reference sequence). With 4 bases removed from V and 1 base from J, the gap between germline ends came to 12 bases. This CDR3 reads CAWNILGGTDTQYF. In nucleotides, the CDR3 is TGTGCCTGGAACATATTGGGGGGCACAGATACGCAGTATTTT.

The J gene is TRBJ1-1, the V gene TRBV12-3 or TRBV12-4, with 7 bases aligning to TRBD1. V lost 5 bases and J lost 0; bases outside the gene matches: 3. This CDR3 comprises 14 residues. The CDR3 loop reads CASSIDRVNTEAFF. As DNA, the CDR3 is TGTGCCAGCAGTATCGACAGGGTGAACACTGAAGCTTTCTTT.

This clonotype was detected only a few times. This chain connects TRBV4-1 to TRBJ1-2; no reliable D call. The CDR3 runs to 20 residues. CDR1 MGHRA and CDR2 YSYEKL come from the germline V gene. V lost 1 base and J lost 3, with 27 bases in between. CDR3: CASSQVPPQSVLFTDYGYTF. In nucleotides, the CDR3 is TGCGCCAGCAGCCAAGTCCCCCCACAGAGTGTCTTGTTCACGGACTATGGCTACACCTTC.

The J gene is TRBJ2-3, the V gene TRBV20-1; 9 bases line up with TRBD1. V lost 6 bases to trimming and J lost 0 bases; unmatched junction nucleotides: 1. Germline-derived CDR1 and CDR2 are DFQATT and SNEGSKA (reference sequence). The CDR3 runs 13 residues. The CDR3 here is CSAGQGSTDTQYF. The CDR3 nucleotides read TGCAGTGCCGGACAGGGGAGCACAGATACGCAGTATTTT.

The chain has TRBV12-3 or TRBV12-4 and TRBJ2-1; the D gene is possibly TRBD2 (5 bases). V dropped 6 bases and J dropped 8 bases, with 17 bases sitting between them. This CDR3 region has 14 residues. The CDR3: CASSQSAGIHEQFF. The CDR3 DNA reads as TGTGCCAGCAGCCAATCGGCCGGGATCCATGAGCAGTTCTTC.

The chain recombines TRBV12-3 or TRBV12-4 with TRBJ1-1, with D hard to call. The CDR3 runs to 17 residues. The ends were cut back, 3 bases at V and 0 bases at J, with 17 bases in the middle. For the CDR3, the DNA is TGTGCCAGCAGTTTTGGCGTCACGGACGGAGTGAACACTGAAGCTTTCTTT. Amino acids: CASSFGVTDGVNTEAFF.

The genes are TRBV7-9 and TRBJ2-1, with 12 bases identical to TRBD2. CDR3 size: 22 residues. The germline gives CDR1 SEHNR, CDR2 FQNEAQ (reference sequence). J was trimmed by 0 bases and V by 5 bases; bases with no gene match: 20. In DNA form, the CDR3 reads TGTGCCAGCAGCACCCTCAGGAGGGGTAGGACTAGCGGGGCCAGCTCCTACAATGAGCAGTTCTTC. Its protein product is CASSTLRRGRTSGASSYNEQFF.

The gene calls are TRBV12-3 or TRBV12-4 and TRBJ2-1, with 7 bases matching TRBD1. CDR3 length equals 14 residues. The J segment lost 8 bases and the V segment lost 3 bases, leaving 7 bases of the junction unmatched. The CDR3 DNA reads as TGTGCCAGCAGTTTCATTCTAGGGGGCTATGAGCAGTTCTTC. Protein: CASSFILGGYEQFF.

The chain links TRBV6-8 to TRBJ2-7; TRBD1 is a possible D gene (6 bases). The CDR3 runs 13 residues. Deletions cut 6 bases from V and 5 bases from J, with 14 bases between. Germline values: CDR1 MNHGY, CDR2 SAAAGT. The CDR3 DNA reads TGTGCCAGCAGACCCAAGGGGGACAACGAGCAGTACTTC. It codes for CASRPKGDNEQYF.

The chain has TRBV7-6 and TRBJ1-1; tentative D call: TRBD1 (5 bases). V gave up 1 base and J gave up 1 base, with 10 bases separating them. The germline gives CDR1 SGHVS, CDR2 FNYEAQ. The CDR3 runs to 15 residues. The CDR3 is CASSLVGQGNTEAFF. The CDR3 nucleotides are TGTGCCAGCAGCTTAGTAGGGCAGGGGAACACTGAAGCTTTCTTT.

The chain couples TRBV4-3 to TRBJ2-1; D gene unclear. The germline V gene encodes CDR1 LGHNA and CDR2 YSLEER. The length of the CDR3 is 12 residues. Trimming took off 4 bases at V and 9 bases at J, with 10 bases between the two ends. CDR3 coding DNA: TGCGCCAGCAGCCCTTATTACGGTGAGCAGTTCTTC. This codes for CASSPYYGEQFF.